This T cell receptor (beta chain) was identified in a study of T cell responses to AZD1222 COVID-19 vaccine (dated by TCRdb to the early 2020s). Notes on the research overall: AZD1222 recipients given second doses at about 4 weeks or at about 12 weeks were pooled, since spike-specific TCR depth and breadth were not found to differ between the two schedules. A total of 230 to 250 trial participants underwent TCR sequencing, of whom 207 received two doses of AZD1222 and some 26 received two doses of the MenACWY control vaccine. Trial participants were enrolled by age into 18-55, 56-69 and 70-plus year subgroups, with about 150, 28 and 57 TCR-sequenced participants respectively.

The CDR3 regions of human TCRbeta chains were subjected to immunosequencing. Under the source paper's analysis protocol: Repertoire TCRs were matched against a reference library of SARS-CoV-2-specific TCRs generated with the MIRA antigen-specificity platform. Breadth was defined as the fraction of unique TCRs that were SARS-CoV-2-associated. Depth was defined as the fraction of total T cells that were SARS-CoV-2-associated. Using the MIRA data, each spike-specific TCR was assigned both to the spike region to which the TCR was reactive and to a CD4 or CD8 class. Log10-transformed breadth and depth values were compared by one-way ANOVA with Sidak's multiple comparisons tests. What TCRdb holds here is the immuneACCESS table cut down to in-frame rearrangements. Part of the clones is not present; checked against another copy, under half of the missing clones reflect an unresolved V gene, and the others are unexplained. V and J calls and clone size follow that table, whereas D and trimming were derived from the DNA. This sample holds approximately 82,000 clones; roughly nine tenths were observed only once. Clones ranked in the top ten supply 5.2% of the sample.

The paper as a whole reports these results and caveats: In the small 56-69-year group, the increase in depth fell short of significance, most likely because of low power. Spike-specific TCR breadth and depth rose significantly after two AZD1222 doses compared with day 0 and with MenACWY recipients. Reportedly, close to half of the unique spike-specific TCRs recognized epitopes lying outside the regions that are mutated in the B.1.351 and B.1.1.7 variants. No day 14 peak-response samples were available, so repertoires were characterized only after the peak T cell response. Vaccine-associated CD4 TCRs spanned the whole spike protein, with dominant responses in regions 160-218 and 743-854. Conclusions about previously exposed vaccinees are limited because only six or seven AZD1222 recipients were SARS-CoV-2 seropositive at baseline. Most participants were white British and females outnumbered males, and the authors suggested that clonal diversity may have been underestimated.

The time point tag for this specimen amounts to: baseline before first vaccination. Vaccinee samples came from UK trials COV001 and COV002, including a single-blind randomized controlled phase 2/3 trial of AZD1222 (ChAdOx1 nCoV-19) in healthy adults. For TCRbeta chain sequencing, PBMC samples from trial participants were taken at day 0 and at day 28 after the second dose. The V end gives up 6 bases and the J end 2 bases, leaving 5 bases in the junction not matched to a gene. Spanning cysteine to phenylalanine, the CDR3 consists of 15 amino acids. The CDR3 DNA has 45 bases and is translated from base 1. CDR1 and CDR2 are read off the germline V gene (reference sequence) as LNHDA and SQIVND. About this clone itself: No antigen is known for it. The record has no base qualities; no much larger clone is one base away.

Sequences were derived from peripheral blood, sampled on day 0 of AZD1222 vaccination. The V gene is TRBV19 and the J gene is TRBJ2-7; TRBD1 fits 12 bases in the junction. This receptor was taken from an adult in good health. The bases are TGTGCCAGTAGCCTTGGGACAGGGGGCCCCTACGAGCAGTACTTC. It is translated as CASSLGTGGPYEQYF. Outside the CDR3, residues come from the reference TRBV19 and TRBJ2-7 proteins, so the full variable domain is: DGGITQSPKYLFRKEGQNVTLSCEQNLNHDAMYWYRQDPGQGLRLIYYSQIVNDFQKGDIAEGYSVSREKKESFPLTVTSAQKNPTAFYLCASSLGTGGPYEQYFGPGTRLTVT.